The entry below describes one T cell receptor beta chain. Its antigen remains unknown. The CDR3 totals 15 residues. The germline gives CDR1 SGHDN, CDR2 FVKESK. Trimming took off 0 bases at V and 5 bases at J, with 13 bases between the two ends. The protocol was immunoSEQ multiplex PCR, while the TCRdb copy is restricted to in-frame clones and leaves out a portion. The data contain approximately 80,000 clones, approximately 86% of them seen just once; the ten biggest clones take up about 4%. People who had autoimmune disease history or systemic immunosuppression were excluded. The record originates from a study of OX40 agonist ivuxolimab in advanced cancers. Study-level information: Patients' therapy was ivuxolimab, an antibody that acts as an agonist of OX40 (CD134). Study conclusions and caveats: At doses 0.1 to 3.0 mg/kg, CD4+ and CD8+ clones expanded.

The input for sequencing was CD4+ or CD8+ T cells sorted from blood, taken in a trial of the OX40 agonist ivuxolimab. The receptor comes from an adult with an advanced solid tumor such as melanoma, head and neck, liver or kidney cancer. The gene calls are TRBV14 and TRBJ1-2, with D tentatively TRBD1 (6 bases). As DNA, the CDR3 is TGTGCCAGCAGCCAAGATCTGGACAGAACGTATGGCTACACCTTC. The encoded protein is CASSQDLDRTYGYTF.